This TCR beta chain was recorded in a study of Ad26.COV2.S vaccination and SARS-CoV-2 variants. As for the study in general: Doses of Ad26.COV2.S were injected into muscle once or twice, 56 days apart.

Study-wide findings and caveats: Similar non-spike TCR breadth was seen in vaccine and placebo recipients. Analyses that measured TCR breadth and depth may have underestimated total T cell responses.

With respect to this clone: The target antigen is unknown.

The treatment: some 19 received Ad26.COV2.S at low or high dose, single or two shots; about 5 received placebo; per-sample allocation not given. Collection of samples fell on day 63 after the first vaccine or placebo injection. Boston provided a donor who was an adult aged 18-55 years. The data were produced by immunoSEQ multiplex PCR, yet TCRdb's version contains in-frame clones alone and is incomplete. The top ten clones hold around 7.4% of a sample with approximately 360,000 clones, 83% of them seen once. The CDR3 loop spans 13 amino acids. Trimming pared 9 bases from V and 2 bases from J, leaving 12 bases between. Germline loops: CDR1 LGHNA, CDR2 YSLEER.

The rearrangement uses TRBV4-3 and TRBJ2-3; D may be TRBD2 (5 bases). The receptor was derived from a person aged 18-65 years who received the Ad26.COV2.S COVID-19 vaccine or a placebo. This specimen consisted of peripheral blood, obtained in a trial of Ad26.COV2.S vaccine versus placebo. This chain's CDR3 is CASSVDFTDTQYF. The CDR3 DNA reads TGCGCCAGTTCCGTGGACTTCACAGATACGCAGTATTTT.